This T cell receptor beta chain was retrieved from a study of blood T cells in healthy people across ages. Points from the study as a whole: Researchers report that TCR beta diversity correlated strongly with naive T cell percentage.

Details on this clonotype: The antigen is unknown.

This CDR3 is built from 14 residues. V was pared by 4 bases and J by 8 bases, with 16 bases between. The V gene's germline CDR1 is SGHKS and CDR2 YYEKEE (reference sequence). The second PCR ran about 6 to 12 cycles with a sample-barcoded 5' primer and J-beta primers. MiXCR was run by TCRdb on the 5' RACE reads, yielding one entry per CDR3 protein. Of 650,000 to 1,000,000 distinct CDR3 sequences in the sample, approximately 35% are singletons; the top ten hold roughly 13%. Total RNA amounts of at least 5 micrograms were extracted per sample. The receptor comes from a man aged 18 to 30 in good health. The gene calls are TRBV5-5 and TRBJ2-1; a weak D match, TRBD1 (6 bases). Sequencing used blood. Written as DNA, the CDR3 is TGTGCCAGCAGCGTGGGGGCAGTGTGGGATGAGCAGTTCTTC. Translated: CASSVGAVWDEQFF. Full variable domain (missing parts from reference TRBV5-5 and TRBJ2-1): DAGVTQSPTHLIKTRGQQVTLRCSPISGHKSVSWYQQVLGQGPQFIFQYYEKEERGRGNFPDRFSARQFPNYSSELNVNALLLGDSALYLCASSVGAVWDEQFFGPGTRLTVL.